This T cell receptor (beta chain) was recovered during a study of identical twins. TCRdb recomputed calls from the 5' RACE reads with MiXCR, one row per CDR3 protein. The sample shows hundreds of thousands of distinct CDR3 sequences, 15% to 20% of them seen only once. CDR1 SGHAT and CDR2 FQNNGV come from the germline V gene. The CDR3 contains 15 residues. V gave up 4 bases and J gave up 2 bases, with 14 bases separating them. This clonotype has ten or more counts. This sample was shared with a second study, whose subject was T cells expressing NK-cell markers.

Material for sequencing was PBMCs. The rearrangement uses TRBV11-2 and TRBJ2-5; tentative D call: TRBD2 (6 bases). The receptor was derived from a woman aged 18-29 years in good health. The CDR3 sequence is CASSSLGRGQETQYF. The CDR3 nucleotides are TGTGCCAGCAGCTCCTTGGGGCGGGGTCAAGAGACCCAGTACTTC.